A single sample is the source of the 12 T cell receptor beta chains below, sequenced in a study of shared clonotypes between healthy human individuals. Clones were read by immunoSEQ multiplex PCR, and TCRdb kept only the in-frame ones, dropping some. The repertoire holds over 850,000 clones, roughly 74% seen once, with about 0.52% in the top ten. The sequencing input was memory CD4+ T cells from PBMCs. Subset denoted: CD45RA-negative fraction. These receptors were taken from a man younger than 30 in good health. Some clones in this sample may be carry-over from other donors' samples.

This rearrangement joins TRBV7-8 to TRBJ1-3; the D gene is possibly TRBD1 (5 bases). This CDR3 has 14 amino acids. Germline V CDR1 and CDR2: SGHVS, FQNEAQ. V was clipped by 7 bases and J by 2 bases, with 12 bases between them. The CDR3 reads CASTHSDTGNTIYF. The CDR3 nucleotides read TGTGCCAGCACACACTCGGACACTGGAAACACCATATATTTT.

CDR3 in amino acids: CASSLGSGTGLNEQFF. The CDR3 DNA follows: TGTGCCAGCAGCTTGGGCAGCGGGACTGGTCTCAATGAGCAGTTCTTC. This chain uses TRBV5-4 with TRBJ2-1, with 7 nucleotides matching TRBD2. The CDR3 is 16 amino acids. Germline CDR1 SGHNT, CDR2 YYREEE (reference sequence). V gave up 0 bases and J gave up 6 bases; unmatched junction bases: 9.

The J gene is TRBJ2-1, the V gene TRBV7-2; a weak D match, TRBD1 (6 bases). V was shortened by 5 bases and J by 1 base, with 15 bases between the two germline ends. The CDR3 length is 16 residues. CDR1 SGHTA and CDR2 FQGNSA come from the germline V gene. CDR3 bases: TGTGCCAGCAGCCCCGGCAGGGGTGGGTCCTACAATGAGCAGTTCTTC. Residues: CASSPGRGGSYNEQFF. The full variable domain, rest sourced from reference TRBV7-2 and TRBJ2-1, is GAGVSQSPSNKVTEKGKDVELRCDPISGHTALYWYRQSLGQGLEFLIYFQGNSAPDKSGLPSDRFSAERTGGSVSTLTIQRTQQEDSAVYLCASSPGRGGSYNEQFFGPGTRLTVL.

CDR3 DNA: TGTGCCAGCAGCCAGGAGGGGACAGGGGTCTTGGAGACCCAGTACTTC. Residues: CASSQEGTGVLETQYF. The chain carries TRBV4-2 and TRBJ2-5; 10 bases map to TRBD1. V gave up 3 bases and J gave up 5 bases; unmatched junction bases: 9. Germline-derived CDR1 and CDR2 are LGHNA and YNFKEQ. This CDR3 is 16 amino acids long.

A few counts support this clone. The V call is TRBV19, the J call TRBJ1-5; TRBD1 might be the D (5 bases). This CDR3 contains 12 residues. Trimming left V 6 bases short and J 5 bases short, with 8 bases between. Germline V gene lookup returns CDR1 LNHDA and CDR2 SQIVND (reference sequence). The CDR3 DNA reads TGTGCCAGTAGGTGGGGGGATCAGCCCCAGCATTTT. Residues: CASRWGDQPQHF.

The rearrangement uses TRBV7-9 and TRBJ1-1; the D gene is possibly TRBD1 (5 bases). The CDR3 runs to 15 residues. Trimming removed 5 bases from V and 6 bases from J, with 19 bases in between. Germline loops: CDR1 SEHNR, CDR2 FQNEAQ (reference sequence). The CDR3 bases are TGTGCCAGCAGCCCACGTAAGGGGCTGGTGTCTGAAGCTTTCTTT. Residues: CASSPRKGLVSEAFF. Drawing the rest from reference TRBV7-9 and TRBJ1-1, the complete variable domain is DTGVSQNPRHKITKRGQNVTFRCDPISEHNRLYWYRQTLGQGPEFLTYFQNEAQLEKSRLLSDRFSAERPKGSFSTLEIQRTEQGDSAMYLCASSPRKGLVSEAFFGQGTRLTVV.

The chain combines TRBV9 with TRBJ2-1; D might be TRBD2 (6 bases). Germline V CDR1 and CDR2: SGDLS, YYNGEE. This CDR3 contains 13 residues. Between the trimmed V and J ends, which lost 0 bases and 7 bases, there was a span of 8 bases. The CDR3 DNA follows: TGTGCCAGCAGCGTAGGGAGGGCGAATGAGCAGTTCTTC. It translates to CASSVGRANEQFF.

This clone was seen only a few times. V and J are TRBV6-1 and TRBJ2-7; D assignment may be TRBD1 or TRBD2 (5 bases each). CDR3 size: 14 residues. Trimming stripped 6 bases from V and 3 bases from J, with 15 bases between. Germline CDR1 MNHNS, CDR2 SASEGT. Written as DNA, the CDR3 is TGTGCCAGCAGCAAACGGGACGGATACTACGAGCAGTACTTC. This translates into CASSKRDGYYEQYF.

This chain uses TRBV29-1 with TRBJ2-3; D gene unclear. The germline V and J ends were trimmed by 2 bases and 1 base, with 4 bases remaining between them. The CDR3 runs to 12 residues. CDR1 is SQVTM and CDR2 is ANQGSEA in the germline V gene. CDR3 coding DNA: TGCAGCGTTGAACAGGGCACAGATACGCAGTATTTT. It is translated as CSVEQGTDTQYF.

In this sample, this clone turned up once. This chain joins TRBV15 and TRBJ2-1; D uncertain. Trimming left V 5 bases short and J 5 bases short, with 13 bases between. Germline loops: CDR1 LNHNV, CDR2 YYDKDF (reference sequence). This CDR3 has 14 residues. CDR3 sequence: CATSPVRANNEQFF. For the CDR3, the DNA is TGTGCCACCAGCCCCGTCCGGGCGAACAATGAGCAGTTCTTC.

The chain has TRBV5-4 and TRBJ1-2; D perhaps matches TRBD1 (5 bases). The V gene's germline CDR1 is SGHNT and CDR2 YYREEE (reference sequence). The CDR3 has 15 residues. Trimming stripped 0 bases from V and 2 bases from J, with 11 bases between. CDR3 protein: CASSLADSLNYGYTF. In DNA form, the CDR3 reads TGTGCCAGCAGCTTGGCAGACAGCTTAAACTATGGCTACACCTTC.

In DNA form, the CDR3 reads TGTGCCAGCAGCTACGGGGAGGGGAATGAGCAGTTCTTC. Translation gives CASSYGEGNEQFF. The rearrangement uses TRBV7-9 and TRBJ2-1, with 7 bases lining up with TRBD2. The V and J ends lost 4 bases and 7 bases, in that order; junction bases with no gene match: 4. The CDR3 has 13 residues. CDR1 and CDR2 from the germline V gene are SEHNR and FQNEAQ (reference sequence). Full variable domain (rest looked up from reference TRBV7-9 and TRBJ2-1): DTGVSQNPRHKITKRGQNVTFRCDPISEHNRLYWYRQTLGQGPEFLTYFQNEAQLEKSRLLSDRFSAERPKGSFSTLEIQRTEQGDSAMYLCASSYGEGNEQFFGPGTRLTVL.